A single sample gave rise to the 24 T cell receptor beta chains below, sequenced in a study of blood T cell repertoires in COVID-19. Clones were read by immunoSEQ multiplex PCR, and TCRdb kept only the in-frame ones, dropping some. The data contain a few hundred thousand clones, 70% to 90% of them singletons. Sequencing was carried out using PBMCs or T cells enriched from blood (not recorded which). All receptors derive from a woman aged 45-60 years with acute COVID-19.

The gene calls are TRBV24-1 and TRBJ2-2; unclear D gene. There are 13 residues in the CDR3. V gave up 5 bases and J gave up 1 base, with 4 bases separating them. Germline CDR1 KGHDR, CDR2 SFDVKD. The CDR3 DNA follows: TGTGCCACCAGTGCCGTGAACACCGGGGAGCTGTTTTTT. Protein sequence: CATSAVNTGELFF.

The chain couples TRBV28 to TRBJ2-1; 7 nucleotides line up with TRBD1. This CDR3 spans 13 amino acids. V was clipped by 6 bases and J by 8 bases; unmatched bases: 7. CDR1 and CDR2 (germline): MDHEN, SYDVKM. For the CDR3, the DNA is TGTGCCAGCAGCCCAGACAGGGTGGATGAGCAGTTCTTC. It codes for CASSPDRVDEQFF.

This clone was counted only a few times. The CDR3 sequence: CASSRRGESNSPLHF. Written as DNA, the CDR3 is TGCGCCAGCTCTCGCCGCGGGGAGAGTAATTCACCCCTCCACTTT. The V and J genes are TRBV5-1 and TRBJ1-6; D is uncertain. CDR1 SGHRS and CDR2 YFSETQ come from the germline V gene. Trimming pared 7 bases from V and 6 bases from J, leaving 17 bases between. This CDR3 is 15 amino acids long.

The chain is built from TRBV3-1 (or the pseudogene TRBV3-2) and TRBJ2-3, with TRBD2 matching 9 bases. With 1 base clipped from V and 6 bases from J, the junction kept 17 bases outside the gene matches. This CDR3 comprises 19 residues. Germline V gene sequence: CDR1 LGHDT, CDR2 YNNKEL (reference sequence). CDR3 sequence reads: CASSQGRTSVSRVKDTQYF. Here the CDR3 DNA reads TGTGCCAGCAGCCAAGGCCGGACTAGCGTCTCTAGGGTAAAGGATACGCAGTATTTT.

The chain employs TRBV19 and TRBJ1-1; TRBD1 aligns across 9 bases. V was clipped by 9 bases and J by 4 bases; unmatched bases: 6. In germline, CDR1 is LNHDA, CDR2 SQIVND (reference sequence). This CDR3 region has 13 residues. CDR3 amino acids: CASRPTGGTEAFF. The CDR3 DNA is TGTGCCAGCAGACCGACAGGGGGCACTGAAGCTTTCTTT.

The chain carries TRBV19 and TRBJ2-3, with 8 positions matching TRBD2. With 2 bases clipped from V and 2 bases from J, the junction kept 9 bases outside the gene matches. Germline values: CDR1 LNHDA, CDR2 SQIVND (reference sequence). The CDR3 extends over 17 amino acids. The CDR3 DNA sequence: TGTGCCAGTAGTATAATTGGTAGCGGGACCTCCACAGATACGCAGTATTTT. Amino acid sequence: CASSIIGSGTSTDTQYF. The complete variable domain, with remaining parts taken from reference TRBV19 and TRBJ2-3, reads DGGITQSPKYLFRKEGQNVTLSCEQNLNHDAMYWYRQDPGQGLRLIYYSQIVNDFQKGDIAEGYSVSREKKESFPLTVTSAQKNPTAFYLCASSIIGSGTSTDTQYFGPGTRLTVL.

This chain connects TRBV5-4 to TRBJ2-7; perhaps TRBD1 as D (6 bases). Germline V gene sequence: CDR1 SGHNT, CDR2 YYREEE (reference sequence). The CDR3 runs 14 residues. The ends were cut back, 4 bases at V and 0 bases at J, with 11 bases in the middle. CDR3 bases: TGTGCCAGCAGCGGCCGGGACACCTCCTACGAGCAGTACTTC. It yields the protein CASSGRDTSYEQYF.

This chain joins TRBV27 and TRBJ1-2; D is possibly TRBD1 (6 bases). The germline V gene has CDR1 MNHEY and CDR2 SMNVEV (reference sequence). There are 13 residues in the CDR3. With 2 bases removed from V and 3 bases from J, the gap between germline ends came to 7 bases. The CDR3 nucleotides read TGTGCCAGCAGTTTAGGGGGCCACTATGGCTACACCTTC. Translation gives CASSLGGHYGYTF.

This chain uses TRBV4-1 with TRBJ1-6, with 8 bases aligning to TRBD1. V shed 4 bases and J 5 bases; nucleotides not matched to a gene: 22. This CDR3 is 21 amino acids long. Germline-derived CDR1 and CDR2 are MGHRA and YSYEKL. The CDR3 loop is CASSLVGERQGSLIHNSPLHF. The CDR3, as DNA: TGCGCCAGCAGCCTCGTGGGCGAACGACAGGGGAGCTTGATTCATAATTCACCCCTCCACTTT.

The rearrangement joins TRBV3-1 (or the pseudogene TRBV3-2) to TRBJ2-1; TRBD2 aligns across 8 bases. J lost 2 bases, V lost 4 bases, and 7 bases had no gene match. Germline CDR1 and CDR2: LGHDT and YNNKEL (reference sequence). The CDR3 has 16 residues. CDR3 nucleotide sequence: TGTGCCAGCAGCCCCTTAGCGGGGACGACCTACAATGAGCAGTTCTTC. Protein product: CASSPLAGTTYNEQFF.

This chain uses TRBV12-3 or TRBV12-4 with TRBJ1-5; possibly TRBD1 for D (5 bases). This CDR3 has 13 residues. Trimming took off 7 bases at V and 4 bases at J, with 11 bases between the two ends. The CDR3 DNA reads TGTGCCAGCACTCGGGGGAGGAATCAGCCCCAGCATTTT. Protein: CASTRGRNQPQHF.

The chain couples TRBV27 to TRBJ2-3; 7 bases fit TRBD2. CDR3 length: 15 amino acids. Trimming took 2 bases from V and 2 from J; bases not matched to a gene: 4. The germline CDR1 and CDR2 sequences are MNHEY and SMNVEV (reference sequence). CDR3 coding DNA: TGTGCCAGCAGTTTACGGCTAGCGGTCACAGATACGCAGTATTTT. It codes for CASSLRLAVTDTQYF.

As for this clone: One end of the junction does not line up with germline, which may come from a read error. The chain is built from TRBV7-7 and TRBJ2-5, with TRBD2 identical over 10 bases. This CDR3 has 12 amino acids. CDR1 is SSHAT and CDR2 is FNYEAQ in the germline V gene (reference sequence). The CDR3 region is CASSLAGGTQYF. DNA for the CDR3: TGTGCTAGCAGCTTAGCGGGAGGGACCCAGTACTTC.

This chain links TRBV28 with TRBJ2-7, with D unclear. The CDR3 is made up of 13 amino acids. Trimming stripped 6 bases from V and 3 bases from J, with 12 bases between. The germline gives CDR1 MDHEN, CDR2 SYDVKM. The DNA for the CDR3 is TGTGCCAGCAGGTCAGGAATCCGCTACGAGCAGTACTTC. Translated, it gives CASRSGIRYEQYF.

The rearrangement joins TRBV27 to TRBJ2-2; 10 bases agree with TRBD1. V was pared by 5 bases and J by 4 bases, with 7 bases of the junction left unmatched. CDR3 length: 16 amino acids. The V gene's germline CDR1 is MNHEY and CDR2 SMNVEV (reference sequence). The CDR3: CASSPGTGVFTGELFF. CDR3 DNA sequence: TGTGCCAGCAGTCCCGGGACAGGGGTTTTCACCGGGGAGCTGTTTTTT.

J is TRBJ2-1 and V is TRBV27; D may be TRBD1 (6 bases). Germline CDR1 is MNHEY and CDR2 is SMNVEV (reference sequence). This CDR3 is 15 amino acids long. Trimming removed 6 bases at V and 7 bases at J, with 19 bases between. This CDR3 reads CASRRAGVTGNEQFF. The CDR3 DNA follows: TGTGCCAGCAGAAGGGCAGGGGTGACTGGGAATGAGCAGTTCTTC.

This sequence joins TRBV7-3 and TRBJ2-6; possibly TRBD1 for D (6 bases). This CDR3 has 19 amino acids. CDR1 is SGHTA, CDR2 FQGTGA, per germline. Trimming stripped 1 base from V and 4 bases from J, with 20 bases between. Here the CDR3 DNA reads TGTGCCAGCAGCTTAATTGGGCGACAGGCCATGGCGGGGGCCAACGTCCTGACTTTC. It yields the protein CASSLIGRQAMAGANVLTF.

The chain links TRBV28 to TRBJ2-2; D is unresolved. The CDR3 is 16 residues long. Germline loops: CDR1 MDHEN, CDR2 SYDVKM. Trimming pared 7 bases from V and 5 bases from J, leaving 20 bases between. This chain's CDR3 is CASKPQRSLGTGELFF. The CDR3 DNA sequence: TGTGCCAGCAAGCCCCAGCGAAGTCTCGGGACCGGGGAGCTGTTTTTT.

The rearrangement joins TRBV4-1 to TRBJ2-1, with 10 nucleotides matching TRBD2. Germline CDR1 and CDR2: MGHRA and YSYEKL. V lost 6 bases to trimming and J lost 0 bases; unmatched junction nucleotides: 2. The CDR3 length is 15 residues. This CDR3 is CASSLAGVSYNEQFF. The CDR3 DNA sequence: TGCGCCAGCAGTCTAGCGGGAGTCTCCTACAATGAGCAGTTCTTC.

This clone came up a few times. The chain has TRBV7-9 and TRBJ2-7, with a weak D call TRBD1 (6 bases). Deletions cut 5 bases from V and 4 bases from J, with 21 bases between. Germline V lookup: CDR1 SEHNR, CDR2 FQNEAQ (reference sequence). The CDR3 extends over 16 amino acids. Written as DNA, the CDR3 is TGTGCCAGCAGCCCAATTCCAACAGGGCTACTTTACGAGCAGTACTTC. Translating it yields CASSPIPTGLLYEQYF.

This chain links TRBV28 with TRBJ2-1; 7 bases map to TRBD1. The CDR3 is 15 amino acids. CDR1 and CDR2 (germline): MDHEN, SYDVKM. Trimming at V came to 7 bases and at J to 0 bases, leaving 6 bases not matched to a gene. Here the CDR3 DNA reads TGTGCCAGCATCTCGGGACAGCGCTCCTACAATGAGCAGTTCTTC. Translation gives CASISGQRSYNEQFF.

J is TRBJ2-3 and V is TRBV27; D remains unclear. From germline, CDR1 is MNHEY and CDR2 SMNVEV (reference sequence). This CDR3 comprises 13 residues. Deletions cut 4 bases from V and 0 bases from J, with 5 bases between. The CDR3 sequence: CASSWASTDTQYF. CDR3 bases: TGTGCCAGCAGTTGGGCTAGCACAGATACGCAGTATTTT.

The rearrangement uses TRBV7-2 and TRBJ1-1, with a possible D match to TRBD1 (5 bases). Trimming stripped 3 bases from V and 0 bases from J, with 11 bases between. This CDR3 has 15 amino acids. The V gene's germline CDR1 is SGHTA and CDR2 FQGNSA. The CDR3: CASSLWDSMNTEAFF. The CDR3 DNA is TGTGCCAGCAGCTTGTGGGACTCCATGAACACTGAAGCTTTCTTT.

The rearrangement joins TRBV6-2 or TRBV6-3 to TRBJ1-5; 7 nucleotides line up with TRBD1. Germline-derived CDR1 and CDR2 are MNHEY and SVGEGT. V lost 6 bases, J lost 7 bases, and 6 bases stayed unmatched. The length of the CDR3 is 13 residues. DNA for the CDR3: TGTGCCAGCAGCTATGACAGGGACCAGCCCCAGCATTTT. Its translation is CASSYDRDQPQHF.